This TCR beta chain was sequenced in a study of T cells in Graves' hyperthyroidism and ophthalmopathy. Study at large: Peripheral blood samples were taken at initial diagnosis, prior to any treatment.

This clonotype has a handful of counts. Its antigen is not identified. An end of the junction does not agree with germline; a read error may underlie this. Study results and caveats: Blood also showed most of the thyroid clonotypes that were expanded above 0.001. A 13 V-J model separated ophthalmopathy from stable hyperthyroidism.

A roughly 9.1 ml volume of fresh peripheral blood provided the PBMCs. Authors of the study amplified TCR beta CDR3 regions from RNA transcripts. The HTBI primer set drove a first-round RT-PCR of the TCR CDR3. TCRdb processed the multiplex PCR reads anew with MiXCR; each CDR3 protein has one entry. Found here are hundreds of thousands of distinct CDR3 sequences, about 14% of them singletons; the top ten hold about a tenth. The CDR3 sequence is 16 residues long. CDR1 and CDR2 (germline): SEHNR, FQNEAQ (reference sequence). This chain joins TRBV7-9 and TRBJ2-2; 11 nucleotides match TRBD1. The TCR comes from a young woman with Graves' hyperthyroidism. Sequencing used blood. DNA of the CDR3: TGTGCCAGCAGGAGCGGACAGGGGGCAAGTACCGGGGAGCTGGTTTTT. Translated: CASRSGQGASTGELVF.